This T cell receptor beta chain comes out of a study of CD8 T cells in Susac syndrome. About the research overall: Each patient with Susac syndrome, at the time of blood draw, was therapy-naive, on corticosteroids, or on intravenous immunoglobulin alone.

The sample holds one count of this clonotype. Antigen specificity is unknown. The germline V and J ends were trimmed by 3 bases and 8 bases, with 29 bases remaining between them. CDR3 length: 19 amino acids. Germline CDR1 and CDR2: SGHTA and FQGNSA. The authors reverse transcribed 0.5 to 1 ug RNA with random hexamers. TCRdb re-derived calls from the immunoSEQ multiplex PCR reads in MiXCR, one entry per CDR3 protein. The data show approximately 190,000 distinct CDR3 sequences, with more than 85% seen just once and less than 0.2% held by the top ten. It was negative isolation that provided the CD8+ and CD4+ T cells, whereas TEMRA cells were enriched by FACS. Points from the study as a whole: More than 15 Susac-specific public clones were found in total CD8+ repertoires and roughly five in CD8+ TEMRA repertoires.

This TCR came from a human donor with Susac syndrome. The rearrangement links TRBV7-2 to TRBJ2-1; a possible D gene is TRBD2 (5 bases). Sequencing was done on a sample of CD8+ T cells from PBMCs. The CDR3 DNA reads as TGTGCCAGCAGCTTCAACGTTATTATAACGGTTGAGGGTAGGGATGAGCAGTTCTTC. Translated, it gives CASSFNVIITVEGRDEQFF.